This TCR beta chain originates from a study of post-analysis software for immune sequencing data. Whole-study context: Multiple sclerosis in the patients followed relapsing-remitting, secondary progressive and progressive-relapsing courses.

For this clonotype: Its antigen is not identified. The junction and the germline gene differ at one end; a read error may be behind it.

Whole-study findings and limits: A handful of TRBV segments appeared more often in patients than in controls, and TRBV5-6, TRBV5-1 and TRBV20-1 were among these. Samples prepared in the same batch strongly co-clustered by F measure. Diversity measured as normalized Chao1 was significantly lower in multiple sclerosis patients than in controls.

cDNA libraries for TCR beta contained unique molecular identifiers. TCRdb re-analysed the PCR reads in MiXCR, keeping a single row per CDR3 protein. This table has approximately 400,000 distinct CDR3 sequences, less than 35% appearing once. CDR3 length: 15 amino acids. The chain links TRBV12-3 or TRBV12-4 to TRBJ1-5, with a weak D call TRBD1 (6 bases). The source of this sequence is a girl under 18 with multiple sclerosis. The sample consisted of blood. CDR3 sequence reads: CASSLTGRNDQPRHF. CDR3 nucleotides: TGTGCCAGCAGTTTAACAGGGCGTAACGATCAGCCCCGGCATTTT.